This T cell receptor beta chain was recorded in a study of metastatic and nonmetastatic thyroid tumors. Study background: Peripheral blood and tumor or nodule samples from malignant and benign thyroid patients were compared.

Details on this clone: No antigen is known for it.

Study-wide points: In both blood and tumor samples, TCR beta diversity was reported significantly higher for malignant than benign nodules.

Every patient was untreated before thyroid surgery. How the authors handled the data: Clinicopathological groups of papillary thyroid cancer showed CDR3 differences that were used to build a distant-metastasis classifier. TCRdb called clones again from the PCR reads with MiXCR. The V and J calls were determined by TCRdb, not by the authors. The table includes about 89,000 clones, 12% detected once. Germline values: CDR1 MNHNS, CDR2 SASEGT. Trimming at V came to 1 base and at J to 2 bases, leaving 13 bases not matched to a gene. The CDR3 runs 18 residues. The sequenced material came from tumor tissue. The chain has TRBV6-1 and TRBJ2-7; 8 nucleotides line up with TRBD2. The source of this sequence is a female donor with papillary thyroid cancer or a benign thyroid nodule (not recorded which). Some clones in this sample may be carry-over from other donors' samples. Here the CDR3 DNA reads TGTGCCAGCAGTGAAGAAGAGGGCGGGAGGAGTTTCACCTACGAGCAGTACTTC. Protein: CASSEEEGGRSFTYEQYF.